The sequence of this TCR beta chain was determined in a study of blood T cell repertoires in COVID-19. For the study at large: Sites across the United States, Italy and Spain contributed samples from acute and convalescent COVID-19. The analysed material was cDNA or gDNA that came from T cells, B-cell-depleted T cells, or PBMCs.

Resolution of symptoms, clearance, or two negative PCRs was present in recovered Cohort 3 donors. The CDR3 extends over 14 amino acids. V shed 3 bases, J shed 8 bases, and the junction held 7 bases outside the gene matches. Germline CDR1 SGDLS, CDR2 YYNGEE. In the original analysis: Amplification of reference gene primers was used by the study to estimate nucleated cell counts. This table comes from immunoSEQ multiplex PCR, and its TCRdb copy is limited to in-frame clones, with some not included. V, J and clone size were drawn from that table, and D and trimming were deduced from the DNA. This sample has more than 400,000 clones; roughly 87% occur once, and the top ten carry about 0.75%.

This clonotype was obtained from a woman aged 18-29 years who had recovered from COVID-19. Material: PBMCs or T cells enriched from blood (not recorded which). The V call is TRBV9, the J call TRBJ1-3, with TRBD1 matching 8 bases. The CDR3 spells CASSAALTGDTIYF. CDR3 DNA: TGTGCCAGCAGCGCGGCCTTGACAGGGGACACCATATATTTT. Based on the CDR3 plus reference TRBV9 and TRBJ1-3, the full variable domain is DSGVTQTPKHLITATGQRVTLRCSPRSGDLSVYWYQQSLDQGLQFLIQYYNGEERAKGNILERFSAQQFPDLHSELNLSSLELGDSALYFCASSAALTGDTIYFGEGSWLTVV.